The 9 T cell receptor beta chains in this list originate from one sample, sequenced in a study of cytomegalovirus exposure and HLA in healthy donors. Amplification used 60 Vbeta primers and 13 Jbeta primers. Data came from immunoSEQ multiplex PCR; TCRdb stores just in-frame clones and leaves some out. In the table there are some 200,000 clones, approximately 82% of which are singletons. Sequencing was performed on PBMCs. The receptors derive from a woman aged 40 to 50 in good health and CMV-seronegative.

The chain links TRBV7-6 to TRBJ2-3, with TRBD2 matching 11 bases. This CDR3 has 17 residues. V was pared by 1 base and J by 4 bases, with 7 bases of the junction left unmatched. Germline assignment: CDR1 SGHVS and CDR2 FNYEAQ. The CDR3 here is CASSLGIAGGPADTQYF. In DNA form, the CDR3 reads TGTGCCAGCAGCTTAGGGATAGCGGGGGGGCCGGCAGATACGCAGTATTTT.

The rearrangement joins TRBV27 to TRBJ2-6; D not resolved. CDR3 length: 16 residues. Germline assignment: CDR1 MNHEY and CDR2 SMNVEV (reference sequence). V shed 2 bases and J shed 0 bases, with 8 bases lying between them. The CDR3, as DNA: TGTGCCAGCAGTTTACTGGCAGGCTCTGGGGCCAACGTCCTGACTTTC. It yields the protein CASSLLAGSGANVLTF.

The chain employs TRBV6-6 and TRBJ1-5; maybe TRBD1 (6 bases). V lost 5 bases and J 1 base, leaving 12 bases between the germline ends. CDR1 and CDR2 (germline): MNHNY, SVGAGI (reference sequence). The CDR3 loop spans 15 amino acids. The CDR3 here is CASSGTGLSNQPQHF. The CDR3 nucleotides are TGTGCCAGCAGTGGAACAGGGTTGAGCAATCAGCCCCAGCATTTT.

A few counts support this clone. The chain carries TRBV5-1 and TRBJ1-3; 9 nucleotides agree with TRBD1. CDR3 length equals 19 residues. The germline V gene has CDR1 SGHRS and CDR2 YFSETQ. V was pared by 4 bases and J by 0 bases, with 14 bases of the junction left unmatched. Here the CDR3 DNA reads TGCGCCAGCAGCCTATCTTTTCCGGGACAGGGTTACTCTGGAAACACCATATATTTT. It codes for CASSLSFPGQGYSGNTIYF.

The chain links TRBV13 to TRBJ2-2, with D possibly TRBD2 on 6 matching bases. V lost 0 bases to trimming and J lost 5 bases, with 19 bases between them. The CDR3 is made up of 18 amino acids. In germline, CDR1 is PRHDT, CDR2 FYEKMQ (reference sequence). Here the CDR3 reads CASSLGYDPGLLTGELFF. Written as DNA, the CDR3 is TGTGCCAGCAGCTTAGGGTACGATCCGGGACTCCTAACCGGGGAGCTGTTTTTT. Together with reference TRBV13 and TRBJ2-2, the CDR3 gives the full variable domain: AAGVIQSPRHLIKEKRETATLKCYPIPRHDTVYWYQQGPGQDPQFLISFYEKMQSDKGSIPDRFSAQQFSDYHSELNMSSLELGDSALYFCASSLGYDPGLLTGELFFGEGSRLTVL.

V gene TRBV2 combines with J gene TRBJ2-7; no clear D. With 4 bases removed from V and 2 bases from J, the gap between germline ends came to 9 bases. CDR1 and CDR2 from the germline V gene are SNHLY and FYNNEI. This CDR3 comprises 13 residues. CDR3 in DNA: TGTGCCAGCAGTGGATCAGGAACCTACGAGCAGTACTTC. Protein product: CASSGSGTYEQYF.

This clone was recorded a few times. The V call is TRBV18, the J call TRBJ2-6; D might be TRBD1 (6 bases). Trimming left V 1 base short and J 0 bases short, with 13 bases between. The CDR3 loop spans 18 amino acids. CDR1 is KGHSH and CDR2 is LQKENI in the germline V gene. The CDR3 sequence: CASSPRLQGDSGANVLTF. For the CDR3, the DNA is TGTGCCAGCTCACCACGCTTACAGGGTGACTCTGGGGCCAACGTCCTGACTTTC.

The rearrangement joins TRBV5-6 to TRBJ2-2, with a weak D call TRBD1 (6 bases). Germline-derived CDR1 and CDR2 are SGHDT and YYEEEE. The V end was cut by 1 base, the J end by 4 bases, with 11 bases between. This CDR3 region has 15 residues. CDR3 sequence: CASSLWGRGTGELFF. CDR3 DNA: TGTGCCAGCAGCTTGTGGGGGCGCGGCACCGGGGAGCTGTTTTTT.

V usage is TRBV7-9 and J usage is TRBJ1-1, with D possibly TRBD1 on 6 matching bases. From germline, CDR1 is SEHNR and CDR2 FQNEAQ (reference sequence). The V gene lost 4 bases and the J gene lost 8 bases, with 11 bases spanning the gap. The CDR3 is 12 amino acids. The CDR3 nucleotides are TGTGCCAGCAGCTCGTACGGGACAGAAGCTTTCTTT. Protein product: CASSSYGTEAFF.